The 25 T cell receptor beta chains presented below share a single source sample, sequenced in a study of blood T cell repertoires in COVID-19. Data came from immunoSEQ multiplex PCR; TCRdb stores just in-frame clones and leaves some out. The data hold approximately 200,000 clones, with 80% to 85% observed a single time. Sequenced: peripheral blood. The receptors derive from a woman under 40 with acute or convalescent COVID-19.

This clone was counted a few times. This rearrangement joins TRBV4-2 to TRBJ1-3; maybe TRBD1 (5 bases). Trimming stripped 4 bases from V and 3 bases from J, with 13 bases between. The length of the CDR3 is 15 residues. Looked up from germline, CDR1 is LGHNA and CDR2 is YNFKEQ. This CDR3 reads CASSPLQVIGNTIYF. CDR3 nucleotides: TGTGCCAGCAGCCCCCTACAGGTGATTGGAAACACCATATATTTT.

The chain combines TRBV10-3 with TRBJ2-7, with D tentatively TRBD1 (5 bases). Trimming pared 0 bases from V and 1 base from J, leaving 16 bases between. This CDR3 spans 17 amino acids. Germline CDR1 ENHRY, CDR2 SYGVKD. CDR3 loop: CAISESWFTGSSYEQYF. CDR3 DNA sequence: TGTGCCATCAGTGAGTCGTGGTTCACAGGTTCTTCCTACGAGCAGTACTTC.

CDR3 protein: CASSVAGRPYTDTQYF. DNA of the CDR3: TGTGCCAGCAGCGTAGCGGGTCGCCCATACACAGATACGCAGTATTTT. The rearrangement joins TRBV9 to TRBJ2-3; unclear D gene. The CDR3 is 16 amino acids. Germline V gene lookup returns CDR1 SGDLS and CDR2 YYNGEE. Deletions cut 0 bases from V and 2 bases from J, with 13 bases between.

V gene TRBV9 combines with J gene TRBJ1-3, with 8 bases lining up with TRBD1. The V segment lost 2 bases and the J segment 3 bases; nucleotides outside the gene matches: 1. The CDR3 consists of 14 residues. Looked up from germline, CDR1 is SGDLS and CDR2 is YYNGEE. The CDR3 sequence: CASSVGTGGNTIYF. The DNA of the CDR3 is TGTGCCAGCAGCGTCGGGACAGGTGGAAACACCATATATTTT.

The J gene is TRBJ2-2, the V gene TRBV4-1; tentative D call: TRBD1 (5 bases). The CDR3 has 15 residues. Germline assignment: CDR1 MGHRA and CDR2 YSYEKL. V lost 0 bases and J lost 6, with 11 bases in between. Here the CDR3 reads CASSQDFPGSGELFF. As DNA, the CDR3 is TGCGCCAGCAGCCAAGATTTCCCAGGGTCCGGGGAGCTGTTTTTT.

The CDR3: CASSQKGRGFGNQPQHF. CDR3 DNA: TGCGCCAGCAGCCAAAAGGGTCGGGGGTTCGGAAATCAGCCCCAGCATTTT. The genes are TRBV4-1 and TRBJ1-5; D may be TRBD1 (5 bases). The V gene's germline CDR1 is MGHRA and CDR2 YSYEKL. This CDR3 has 17 amino acids. Trimming shortened V by 2 bases and J by 4 bases, and 18 bases separated the two germline ends.

The CDR3 bases are TGTGCCAGCAGCTCACAGGGGAACACTGAAGCTTTCTTT. This translates into CASSSQGNTEAFF. The chain has TRBV7-6 and TRBJ1-1, with D perhaps TRBD1 (6 bases). V lost 4 bases to trimming and J lost 1 base, with 7 bases between them. CDR3 length: 13 amino acids. Germline V CDR1 and CDR2: SGHVS, FNYEAQ. Using reference TRBV7-6 and TRBJ1-1 for the parts outside the CDR3, the full variable domain is GAGVSQSPRYKVTKRGQDVALRCDPISGHVSLYWYRQALGQGPEFLTYFNYEAQQDKSGLPNDRFSAERPEGSISTLTIQRTEQRDSAMYRCASSSQGNTEAFFGQGTRLTVV.

This clone turned up a few times. The chain combines TRBV5-6 with TRBJ2-5; D may be TRBD2 (5 bases). Trimming pared 3 bases from V and 0 bases from J, leaving 15 bases between. Germline V gene lookup returns CDR1 SGHDT and CDR2 YYEEEE. This CDR3 is built from 16 residues. The CDR3 DNA follows: TGTGCCAGCAGCTCCTCAGGTCAGGACTACCAAGAGACCCAGTACTTC. Translated, it gives CASSSSGQDYQETQYF.

This chain connects TRBV27 to TRBJ2-1, with D possibly being TRBD2 (5 bases). V lost 0 bases, J lost 8 bases, and 11 bases lay in between. This CDR3 has 14 residues. Germline lookup yields CDR1 MNHEY and CDR2 SMNVEV (reference sequence). DNA for the CDR3: TGTGCCAGCAGTTTATCTTCCAACGGGGATGAGCAGTTCTTC. It yields the protein CASSLSSNGDEQFF.

The rearrangement links TRBV5-6 to TRBJ1-4; 8 nucleotides match TRBD1. CDR3 length: 15 amino acids. The germline V gene encodes CDR1 SGHDT and CDR2 YYEEEE. The ends lost 0 bases at V and 9 bases at J; junction bases unmatched: 7. DNA for the CDR3: TGTGCCAGCAGCTTGGCGACAGGGGCCATCCAAAAACTGTTTTTT. It yields the protein CASSLATGAIQKLFF.

V and J are TRBV4-3 and TRBJ1-3; the D gene is possibly TRBD1 (5 bases). CDR3 length: 15 amino acids. The germline CDR1 and CDR2 sequences are LGHNA and YSLEER. V was shortened by 4 bases and J by 2 bases, with 12 bases between the two germline ends. CDR3 DNA sequence: TGCGCCAGCAGCCCGACAGTCACCACTGGAAACACCATATATTTT. Translating gives CASSPTVTTGNTIYF.

This clone appeared once. The chain recombines TRBV5-1 with TRBJ2-5; 7 positions match TRBD2. This CDR3 region has 15 residues. After removal of 0 bases from V and 2 bases from J, the junction contained 4 bases not matched to a gene. Germline values: CDR1 SGHRS, CDR2 YFSETQ. The CDR3 DNA reads as TGCGCCAGCAGCTTGGTCGTGGGAGGGCAAGAGACCCAGTACTTC. Residues: CASSLVVGGQETQYF.

V usage is TRBV6-1 and J usage is TRBJ2-3; TRBD2 might be the D (6 bases). Trimming took off 3 bases at V and 2 bases at J, with 12 bases between the two ends. CDR3 length: 15 residues. Germline loops: CDR1 MNHNS, CDR2 SASEGT. CDR3 nucleotide sequence: TGTGCCAGCAGTGAGCGGGAAGGACCCACAGATACGCAGTATTTT. Protein: CASSEREGPTDTQYF.

This clone was observed a few times. The chain links TRBV19 to TRBJ2-7, with TRBD1 matching 8 bases. V shed 9 bases, J shed 1 base, and the junction held 5 bases outside the gene matches. This CDR3 spans 13 amino acids. Germline V CDR1 and CDR2: LNHDA, SQIVND (reference sequence). CDR3: CASLDRGSYEQYF. The CDR3 DNA reads as TGTGCCAGCCTCGACAGGGGATCCTACGAGCAGTACTTC.

The J gene is TRBJ1-1, the V gene TRBV4-1, with unresolved D. The ends were cut back, 8 bases at V and 5 bases at J, with 15 bases in the middle. The CDR3 covers 13 residues. Germline CDR1 and CDR2: MGHRA and YSYEKL. CDR3 region: CASRGRVVTEAFF. CDR3 nucleotides: TGCGCCAGCCGAGGGAGGGTTGTGACTGAAGCTTTCTTT.

The V gene is TRBV3-1 (or the pseudogene TRBV3-2), the J gene TRBJ1-2, with D unclear. V gave up 0 bases and J gave up 8 bases, with 4 bases separating them. The germline V gene encodes CDR1 LGHDT and CDR2 YNNKEL (reference sequence). CDR3 length: 11 amino acids. In DNA, the CDR3 is TGTGCCAGCAGCCAAGATGGCGGCTACACCTTC. It yields the protein CASSQDGGYTF.

The chain combines TRBV9 with TRBJ2-2, with 12 bases aligning to TRBD2. The CDR3 loop spans 15 amino acids. V was clipped by 2 bases and J by 5 bases; unmatched bases: 1. CDR1 is SGDLS and CDR2 is YYNGEE in the germline V gene. The CDR3 region is CASSVLAGGTGELFF. CDR3 bases: TGTGCCAGCAGCGTGCTAGCGGGGGGGACCGGGGAGCTGTTTTTT.

The chain combines TRBV27 with TRBJ1-1; D uncertain. Germline V gene lookup returns CDR1 MNHEY and CDR2 SMNVEV (reference sequence). The CDR3 has 16 amino acids. V was clipped by 4 bases and J by 4 bases, with 19 bases between them. The CDR3 DNA sequence: TGTGCCAGCAGTTCTATCCGCCCCTACGGCGGCACTGAAGCTTTCTTT. It is translated as CASSSIRPYGGTEAFF.

The rearrangement joins TRBV7-9 to TRBJ1-4; 7 positions match TRBD1. The CDR3 is 14 residues long. V was clipped by 7 bases and J by 3 bases; unmatched bases: 5. Germline CDR1 SEHNR, CDR2 FQNEAQ (reference sequence). CDR3 DNA sequence: TGTGCCAGCAAGACCGGGACAGCTAATGAAAAACTGTTTTTT. This encodes CASKTGTANEKLFF.

V gene TRBV10-2 combines with J gene TRBJ1-5; D is ambiguous. Per the germline V gene, CDR1 is WSHSY and CDR2 is SAAADI. The CDR3 length is 15 residues. V was trimmed by 6 bases and J by 3 bases, leaving 15 bases between them. CDR3 nucleotides: TGCGCCAGCAGCTTGAACAGTGACCCCAATCAGCCCCAGCATTTT. Its protein product is CASSLNSDPNQPQHF.

The V and J genes are TRBV6-2 or TRBV6-3 and TRBJ1-2, with 8 bases identical to TRBD1. The CDR3 runs to 17 residues. Germline CDR1 is MNHEY and CDR2 is SVGEGT. V was clipped by 0 bases and J by 0 bases; unmatched bases: 6. CDR3 sequence (DNA): TGTGCCAGCAGTTACTCGCCAGGGGGCACCTCTAACTATGGCTACACCTTC. Translating gives CASSYSPGGTSNYGYTF.

The chain couples TRBV7-2 to TRBJ1-1; no firm D call. The CDR3 has 14 residues. Trimming took 2 bases from V and 6 from J, leaving 13 bases between them. Germline V lookup: CDR1 SGHTA, CDR2 FQGNSA. The CDR3 region is CASSLSLAKPEAFF. CDR3 in DNA: TGTGCCAGCAGCTTATCCCTAGCTAAGCCTGAAGCTTTCTTT.

The V call is TRBV11-1, the J call TRBJ2-1; a weak D match, TRBD2 (6 bases). The germline V and J ends were trimmed by 5 bases and 6 bases, with 11 bases remaining between them. This CDR3 is 13 amino acids long. The V gene's germline CDR1 is SGHAT and CDR2 FQDESV (reference sequence). The chain's CDR3 is CASSDRDFNEQFF. CDR3 nucleotide sequence: TGTGCCAGCAGCGATAGGGACTTCAATGAGCAGTTCTTC.

This chain joins TRBV7-8 and TRBJ1-6; 10 bases are shared with TRBD1. Germline trimming cut 4 bases from V and 14 bases from J; bases unmatched to any gene: 11. The CDR3 sequence is 15 residues long. CDR1 and CDR2 (germline): SGHVS, FQNEAQ. CDR3 sequence: CASSSGTGALTALHF. In DNA, the CDR3 is TGTGCCAGCAGCTCCGGGACAGGGGCCCTGACGGCCCTCCACTTT. Based on the CDR3 plus reference TRBV7-8 and TRBJ1-6, the full variable domain is GAGVSQSPRYKVAKRGQDVALRCDPISGHVSLFWYQQALGQGPEFLTYFQNEAQLDKSGLPSDRFFAERPEGSVSTLKIQRTQQEDSAVYLCASSSGTGALTALHFGNGTRLTVT.

This chain joins TRBV3-1 (or the pseudogene TRBV3-2) and TRBJ2-3, with TRBD2 as a possible D gene (5 bases). V lost 1 base to trimming and J lost 5 bases, with 10 bases between them. In germline, CDR1 is LGHDT, CDR2 YNNKEL (reference sequence). The CDR3 contains 14 residues. CDR3 in amino acids: CASSQARGKDTQYF. The CDR3 DNA reads as TGTGCCAGCAGCCAAGCCCGGGGTAAAGATACGCAGTATTTT.